This T cell receptor beta chain derives from a study of cytomegalovirus exposure and HLA in healthy donors. Study results and limitations: Most TCR beta V segments were productive about 87% or about 30% of the time in an earlier analysis. Later on, a genetic analysis was performed. It linked a missense variant in DCLRE1C with V- and J-gene trimming of TCR beta. High specificity and sensitivity for cytomegalovirus status were reported for the classifier.

Unmatched junction bases numbered 8, after V lost 3 bases and J lost 6 bases. CDR1 and CDR2 from the germline V gene are SGHAT and FQNNGV. The CDR3 is made up of 16 amino acids. Of note for this clone: Its antigen is not known.

PCR primers comprised 60 Vbeta and 13 Jbeta primers. The assay was immunoSEQ multiplex PCR, and TCRdb's table has in-frame clones only and misses some. Of 180,000 or so clones in the sample, around 76% were seen once. The receptor was derived from a woman in her twenties or thirties in good health and CMV-seropositive. The chain couples TRBV11-2 to TRBJ1-3, with 10 bases lining up with TRBD1. Sequenced: PBMCs. DNA of the CDR3: TGTGCCAGCAGCTTCGAAGGACAGGGGGTTGAAAACACCATATATTTT. Protein sequence: CASSFEGQGVENTIYF.